The entry that follows covers one T cell receptor beta chain sequence. The data are from a study of cytomegalovirus exposure and HLA in healthy donors. The PCR employed 60 Vbeta primers together with 13 Jbeta primers. Here immunoSEQ multiplex PCR was the method, and the copy in TCRdb shows in-frame clones only, minus some. This listing includes about 55,000 clones. The sequenced sample consisted of PBMCs. The clonotype comes from a man between 45 and 60 years old in good health and CMV-seropositive.

The chain's CDR3 is CASSLEPLAGVDNEQFF. Here the CDR3 DNA reads TGTGCCAGCAGCTTAGAGCCTCTAGCGGGGGTTGACAATGAGCAGTTCTTC. The V and J genes are TRBV11-2 and TRBJ2-1; TRBD2 matches 10 bases. The CDR3 extends over 17 amino acids. The ends lost 0 bases at V and 5 bases at J; junction bases unmatched: 7. The germline V gene encodes CDR1 SGHAT and CDR2 FQNNGV.